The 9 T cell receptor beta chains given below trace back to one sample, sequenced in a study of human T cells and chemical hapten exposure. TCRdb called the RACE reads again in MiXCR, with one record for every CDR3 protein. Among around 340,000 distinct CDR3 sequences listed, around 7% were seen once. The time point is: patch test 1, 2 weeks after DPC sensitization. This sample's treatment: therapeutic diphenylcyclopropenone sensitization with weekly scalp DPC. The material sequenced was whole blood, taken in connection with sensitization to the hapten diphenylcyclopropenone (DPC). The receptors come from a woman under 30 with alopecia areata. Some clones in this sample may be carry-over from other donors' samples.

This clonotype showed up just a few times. This CDR3 reads CASSPWVGGEQYF. DNA of the CDR3: TGTGCCAGCTCACCGTGGGTGGGGGGCGAGCAGTACTTC. J is TRBJ2-7 and V is TRBV18, with D perhaps matching TRBD2 (6 bases). V lost 3 bases, J lost 6 bases, and 12 bases lay in between. The V gene's germline CDR1 is KGHSH and CDR2 LQKENI. The CDR3 is 13 residues long.

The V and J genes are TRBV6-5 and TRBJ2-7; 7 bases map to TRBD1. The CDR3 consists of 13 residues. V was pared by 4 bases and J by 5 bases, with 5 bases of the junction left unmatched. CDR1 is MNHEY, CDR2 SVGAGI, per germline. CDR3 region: CASSSRGGNEQYF. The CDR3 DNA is TGTGCCAGCAGTTCTCGAGGGGGCAACGAGCAGTACTTC.

The CDR3 DNA is TGTGCCATGGGGTCAGCAAATTCACCCCTCCACTTT. This gives the protein CAMGSANSPLHF. The rearrangement links TRBV10-3 to TRBJ1-6; D is uncertain. CDR3 size: 12 residues. The V end was cut by 9 bases, the J end by 7 bases, with 10 bases between. The germline V gene has CDR1 ENHRY and CDR2 SYGVKD.

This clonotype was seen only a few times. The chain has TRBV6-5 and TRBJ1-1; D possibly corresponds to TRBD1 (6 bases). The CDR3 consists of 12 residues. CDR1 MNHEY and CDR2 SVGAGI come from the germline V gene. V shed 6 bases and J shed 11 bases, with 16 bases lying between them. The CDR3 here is CASRNDEGHAFF. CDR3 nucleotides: TGTGCCAGCAGGAACGACGAGGGACATGCTTTCTTT.

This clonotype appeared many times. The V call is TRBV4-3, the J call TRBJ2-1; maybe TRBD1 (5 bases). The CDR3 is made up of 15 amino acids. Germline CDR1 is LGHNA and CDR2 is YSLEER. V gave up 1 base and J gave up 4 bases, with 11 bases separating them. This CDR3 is CASSQGLQEYNEQFF. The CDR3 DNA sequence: TGCGCCAGCAGCCAAGGTCTACAGGAGTACAATGAGCAGTTCTTC.

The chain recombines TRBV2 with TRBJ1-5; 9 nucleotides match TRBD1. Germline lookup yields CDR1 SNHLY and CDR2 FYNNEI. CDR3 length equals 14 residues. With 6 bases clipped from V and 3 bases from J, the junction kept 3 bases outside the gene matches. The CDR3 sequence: CASSRDRVNQPQHF. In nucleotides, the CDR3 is TGTGCCAGCAGCCGGGACAGGGTCAATCAGCCCCAGCATTTT.

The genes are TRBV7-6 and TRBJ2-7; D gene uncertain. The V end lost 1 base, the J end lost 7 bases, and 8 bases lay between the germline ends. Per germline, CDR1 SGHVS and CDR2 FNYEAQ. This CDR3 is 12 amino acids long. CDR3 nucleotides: TGTGCCAGCAGCTTAGACAGAGCAGAGCAGTACTTC. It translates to CASSLDRAEQYF.

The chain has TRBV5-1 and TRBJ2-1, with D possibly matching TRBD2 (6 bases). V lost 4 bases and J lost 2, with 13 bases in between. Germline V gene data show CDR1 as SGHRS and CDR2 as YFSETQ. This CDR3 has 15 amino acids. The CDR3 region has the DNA TGCGCCAGCAGCAACGGGGGATCCACCTACAATGAGCAGTTCTTC. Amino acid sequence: CASSNGGSTYNEQFF.

CDR3 DNA: TGTGCCAGCAAAGCAGAGACGGGGTCCTACGAGCAGTACTTC. Translating it yields CASKAETGSYEQYF. The chain links TRBV6-2 or TRBV6-3 to TRBJ2-7; D might be TRBD2 (5 bases). Trimming took 7 bases from V and 1 from J, leaving 14 bases between them. CDR1 MNHEY and CDR2 SVGEGT come from the germline V gene. This CDR3 comprises 14 residues.